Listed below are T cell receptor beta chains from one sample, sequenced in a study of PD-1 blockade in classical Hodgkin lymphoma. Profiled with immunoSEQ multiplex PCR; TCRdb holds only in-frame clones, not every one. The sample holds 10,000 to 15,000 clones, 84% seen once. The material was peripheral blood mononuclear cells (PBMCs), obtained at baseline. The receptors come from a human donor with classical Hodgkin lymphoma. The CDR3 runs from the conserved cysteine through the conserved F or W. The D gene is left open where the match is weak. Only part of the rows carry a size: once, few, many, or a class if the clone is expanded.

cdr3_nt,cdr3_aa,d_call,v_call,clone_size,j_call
TGCGCCAGCAGCAAAGGACAGTCCCGTCGGGATCAGCCCCAGCATTTT,CASSKGQSRRDQPQHF,NA,TRBV4-1,NA,TRBJ1-5
TGCGCCAACAGCCAAGTGGACATGGGACTTTCGTACAATGAGCAGTTCTTC,CANSQVDMGLSYNEQFF,NA,TRBV4-1,NA,TRBJ2-1
TGTGCCAGCAGCAAAGCGGGAGGAATAGATACGCAGTATTTT,CASSKAGGIDTQYF,TRBD2,TRBV28,NA,TRBJ2-3
TGCAGTGCCTCCCGGGGCAATGAGCAGTTCTTC,CSASRGNEQFF,NA,TRBV29-1,NA,TRBJ2-1
TGTGCCAGCTCACCATGGACAGGGGACACTGAAGCTTTCTTT,CASSPWTGDTEAFF,TRBD1,TRBV18,once,TRBJ1-1
TGTGCCAGTAGTATGGGTGACAATGAGCAGTTCTTC,CASSMGDNEQFF,NA,TRBV19,NA,TRBJ2-1
TGTGCCAGCAGCGTAGCGACTAGCGGGAGAGATGAGCAGTTCTTC,CASSVATSGRDEQFF,TRBD2,TRBV9,NA,TRBJ2-1
TGTGCCAGCAGTTCACAGGGAAGCACTAAGATCCCCTACGAGCAGTACTTC,CASSSQGSTKIPYEQYF,NA,TRBV28,NA,TRBJ2-7
TGTGCCAGTAGGCCCCCGGGACGGTTACAAGAGACCCAGTACTTC,CASRPPGRLQETQYF,NA,TRBV19,NA,TRBJ2-5
TGTGCCAGCAGCCCAGACAGGACCCATCAGCCCCAGCATTTT,CASSPDRTHQPQHF,NA,TRBV6-5,NA,TRBJ1-5
TGTGCCACCAGCTGGTCCCCCGGTAATGAGCAGTTCTTC,CATSWSPGNEQFF,NA,TRBV15,NA,TRBJ2-1
TGTGCCAGCAGTTTGTGGGAAGGGTCATTGAACAATGAGCAGTTCTTC,CASSLWEGSLNNEQFF,NA,TRBV28,NA,TRBJ2-1
TGTGCCAGCAGCCTCTTGATGAACACTGAAGCTTTCTTT,CASSLLMNTEAFF,NA,TRBV28,few,TRBJ1-1
TGTGCCAGTAGTGCTACCGACAGGGGAGGAACTGAAGCTTTCTTT,CASSATDRGGTEAFF,TRBD1,TRBV19,NA,TRBJ1-1
TGTGCCAGCAGCCCCGGAAGCTCTGGAAACACCATATATTTT,CASSPGSSGNTIYF,NA,TRBV6-5,few,TRBJ1-3
TGTGCCAGCGGTTTAGCGGGAGGGTACAATGAGCAGTTCTTC,CASGLAGGYNEQFF,TRBD2,TRBV28,NA,TRBJ2-1
TGTGCCAGCAGTCACCTAGCGGGACCCTACGAGCAGTACTTC,CASSHLAGPYEQYF,TRBD2,TRBV27,NA,TRBJ2-7
TGTGCCAGCAGCCTGGGGGGGGCAGATACGCAGTATTTT,CASSLGGADTQYF,TRBD2,TRBV5-5,NA,TRBJ2-3